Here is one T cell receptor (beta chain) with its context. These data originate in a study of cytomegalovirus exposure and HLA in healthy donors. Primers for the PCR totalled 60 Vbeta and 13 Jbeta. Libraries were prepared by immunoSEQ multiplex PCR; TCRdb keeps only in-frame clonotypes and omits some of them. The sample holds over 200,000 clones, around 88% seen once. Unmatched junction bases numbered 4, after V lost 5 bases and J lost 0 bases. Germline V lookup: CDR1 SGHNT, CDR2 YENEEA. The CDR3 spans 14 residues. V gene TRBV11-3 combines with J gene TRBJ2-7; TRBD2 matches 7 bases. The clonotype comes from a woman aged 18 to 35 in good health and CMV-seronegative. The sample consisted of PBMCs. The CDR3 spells CASSLRDYSYEQYF. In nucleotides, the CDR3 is TGTGCCAGCAGCCTCCGGGACTACTCCTACGAGCAGTACTTC.